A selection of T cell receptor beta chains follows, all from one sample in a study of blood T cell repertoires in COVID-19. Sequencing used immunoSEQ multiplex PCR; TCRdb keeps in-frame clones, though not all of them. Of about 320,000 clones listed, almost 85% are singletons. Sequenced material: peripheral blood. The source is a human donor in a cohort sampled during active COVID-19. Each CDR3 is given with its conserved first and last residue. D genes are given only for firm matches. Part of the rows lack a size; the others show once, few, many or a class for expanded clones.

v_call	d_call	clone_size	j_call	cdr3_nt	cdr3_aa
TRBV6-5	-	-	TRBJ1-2	TGTGCCAGCAGTTACCAGTCATCTAACTATGGCTACACCTTC	CASSYQSSNYGYTF
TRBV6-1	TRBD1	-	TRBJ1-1	TGTGCCAGCAGTGACCGGGACAGAGAAGCTTTCTTT	CASSDRDREAFF
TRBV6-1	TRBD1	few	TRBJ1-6	TGTGCCAGCAGTGCCCGGGACAGGGGGCAAAATTCACCCCTCCACTTT	CASSARDRGQNSPLHF
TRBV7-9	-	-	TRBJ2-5	TGTGCCAGCAGCTTAGAGGGAGCAGAGACCCAGTACTTC	CASSLEGAETQYF
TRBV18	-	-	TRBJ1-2	TGTGCCAGCTCACCCCTGGAGCACGGCAGTCGTGGCTACACCTTC	CASSPLEHGSRGYTF
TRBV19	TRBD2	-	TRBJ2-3	TGTGCCACGGGACTAGCGGGGATATACACAGATACGCAGTATTTT	CATGLAGIYTDTQYF
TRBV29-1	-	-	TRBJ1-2	TGCAGCGTTGACGCTCGAGGCAGGGCGAACTATGGCTACACCTTC	CSVDARGRANYGYTF
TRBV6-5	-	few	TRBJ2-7	TGTGCCAGCAGTTCCCAGATGGACAGACACTACGAGCAGTACTTC	CASSSQMDRHYEQYF
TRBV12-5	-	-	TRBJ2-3	TGTGCTAGTGGTTTCTCTAGACGGTCCCAGAACACAGATACGCAGTATTTT	CASGFSRRSQNTDTQYF
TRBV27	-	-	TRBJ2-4	TGTGCCAGCAGTTCTCTTGGGCCCAGGTACATTCAGTACTTC	CASSSLGPRYIQYF
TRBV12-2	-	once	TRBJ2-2	TGTGCAAGTCGCTCCGGGTCAGGGACAGGGGGCACCGGGGAGCTGTTTTTT	CASRSGSGTGGTGELFF
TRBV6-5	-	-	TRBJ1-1	TGTGCCAGCAGTTTCCTAGGCAGGGCCGCAGGCTTT	CASSFLGRAAGF
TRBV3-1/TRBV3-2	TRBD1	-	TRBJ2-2	TGTGCCAGCAGCCATTGGGACAGGGGTACCGGGGAGCTGTTTTTT	CASSHWDRGTGELFF
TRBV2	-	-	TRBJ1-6	TGTGCCAGCAGTAACAGCCGGGGGTCCTATAATTCACCCCTCCACTTT	CASSNSRGSYNSPLHF
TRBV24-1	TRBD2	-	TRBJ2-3	TGTGCCACCAGTGACCCCCTCCGGACTAGCTGGTATTTT	CATSDPLRTSWYF
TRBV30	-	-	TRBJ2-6	TGTGCCTGGAGTGTACGGGGGACTGGGGCCAACGTCCTGACTTTC	CAWSVRGTGANVLTF
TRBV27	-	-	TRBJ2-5	TGTGCCAGCAGTTTATACGGCTCGGGTATTAGGGGGACCCAGTACTTC	CASSLYGSGIRGTQYF
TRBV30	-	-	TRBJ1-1	TGTGCCTGGAGCTACGGTCAGAACACTGAAGCTTTCTTT	CAWSYGQNTEAFF
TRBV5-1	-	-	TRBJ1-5	TGCGCCAGCAGCTTGGTAGGGGGTGAAAATCAGCCCCAGCATTTT	CASSLVGGENQPQHF
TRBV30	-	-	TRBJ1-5	TGTGCCTGGAGTGTAGGAGGGCAGCCCCAGCATTTT	CAWSVGGQPQHF
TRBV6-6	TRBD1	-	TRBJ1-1	TGTGCCAGCAGTCTTTCGGACAGGGGGGATACTGAAGCTTTCTTT	CASSLSDRGDTEAFF
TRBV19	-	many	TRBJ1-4	TGTGCCAGTAGCGGGCGGACTGCCTCGGAGGAAAAACTGTTTTTT	CASSGRTASEEKLFF
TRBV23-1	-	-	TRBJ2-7	TGCGCCAGCAGTCAATCCTTCGGGAGCACCTACGAGCAGTACTTC	CASSQSFGSTYEQYF
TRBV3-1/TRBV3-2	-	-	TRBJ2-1	TGTGCCAGCAGCCAAGATAGTGTACGAAGCTCCTACAATGAGCAGTTCTTC	CASSQDSVRSSYNEQFF
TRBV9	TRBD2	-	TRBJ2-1	TGTGCCAGCAGCGACCCGCGGGGGAACAATGAGCAGTTCTTC	CASSDPRGNNEQFF
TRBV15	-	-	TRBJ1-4	TGTGCCACCAGCAGAGATCTACAGGGAGGGGAAAAACTGTTTTTT	CATSRDLQGGEKLFF
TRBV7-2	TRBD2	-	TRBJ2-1	TGTGCCAGCAGCTGGGGTAGCGGGGGGGCCCTCTACAATGAGCAGTTCTTC	CASSWGSGGALYNEQFF
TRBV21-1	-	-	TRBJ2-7	TGTGCCAGCAGCAAATTCGGGTCGATTGGGACAGGGGATTACGAGCAGTACTTC	CASSKFGSIGTGDYEQYF
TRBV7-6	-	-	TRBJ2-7	TGTGCCAGCAGCTCCAAGGTAGCCCCTTCCTACGAGCAGTACTTC	CASSSKVAPSYEQYF
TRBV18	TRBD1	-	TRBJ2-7	TGTGCCAGCTCACCCAACAGGGGGACCTACGAGCAGTACTTC	CASSPNRGTYEQYF
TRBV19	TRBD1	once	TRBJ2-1	TGTGCCAGTAGTACCTGGACAGGGGGTAGGAATGAGCAGTTCTTC	CASSTWTGGRNEQFF
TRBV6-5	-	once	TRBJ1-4	TGTGCCAGCCAAGGGGGAAATGAAAAACTGTTTTTT	CASQGGNEKLFF
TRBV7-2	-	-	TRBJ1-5	TGTGCCAGCAGCTTTTCAGGGCATCAGCCCCAGCATTTT	CASSFSGHQPQHF
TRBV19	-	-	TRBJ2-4	TGTGCCAGTAGTATCCGGGTCGGGGAGAGGCTAGCCAAAAACATTCAGTACTTC	CASSIRVGERLAKNIQYF
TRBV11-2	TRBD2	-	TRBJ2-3	TGTGCCAGCAGCTTAAGCAGCGGGGGGGTTCCAGATACGCAGTATTTT	CASSLSSGGVPDTQYF
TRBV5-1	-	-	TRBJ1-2	TGCGCCAGCAGCTTGGGGGTGGACAGCTATGGCTACACCTTC	CASSLGVDSYGYTF
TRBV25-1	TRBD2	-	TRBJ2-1	TGTGCCAGCAGTCCAGCGGGGGCCGTATACAATGAGCAGTTCTTC	CASSPAGAVYNEQFF
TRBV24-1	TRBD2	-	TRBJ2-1	TGTGCCACCAGTCAAAGACTGGGACTAGTGGGCCAGGATGAGCAGTTCTTC	CATSQRLGLVGQDEQFF
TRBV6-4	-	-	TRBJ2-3	TGTGCCAGCAGTGAATTGGTCGGGGATACGCAGTATTTT	CASSELVGDTQYF
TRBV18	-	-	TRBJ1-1	TGTGCCAGCTCACTCAACACAAACACTGAAGCTTTCTTT	CASSLNTNTEAFF
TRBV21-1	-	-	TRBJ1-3	TGTGCCAGCAACAAGGCTAGGCCCCGCCTAACCAACTCTGGAAACACCATATATTTT	CASNKARPRLTNSGNTIYF
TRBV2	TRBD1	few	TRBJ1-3	TGTGCCAGCAGTGCCTCGGACAGGGGGCATGGAAACACCATATATTTT	CASSASDRGHGNTIYF
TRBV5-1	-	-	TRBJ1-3	TGCGCCAGCAGCTTGACGGGAGGGAACACCATATATTTT	CASSLTGGNTIYF
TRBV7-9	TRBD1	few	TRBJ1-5	TGTGCCAGCAGCTTTCCGGCCGGGACAGGGCTCCAGCCCCAGCATTTT	CASSFPAGTGLQPQHF
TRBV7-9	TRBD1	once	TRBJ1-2	TGTGCCAGCGGACAGGGGGGCTATGGCTACACCTTC	CASGQGGYGYTF
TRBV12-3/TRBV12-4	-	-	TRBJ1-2	TGTGCCAGCAAGAGGTTGGGGGAGGGTGGCTACACCTTC	CASKRLGEGGYTF
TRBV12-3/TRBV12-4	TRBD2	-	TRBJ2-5	TGTGCCAGCAGTGGGGGCGGGGGGTTGGCCCAGTACTTC	CASSGGGGLAQYF
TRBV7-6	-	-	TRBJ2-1	TGTGCCAGCAGCTCCCTTTTAGGGCGGGGCGGTACGAAGCAGTTCTTC	CASSSLLGRGGTKQFF
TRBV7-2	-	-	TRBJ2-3	TGTGCCAGCAGCTTAGTTGCAGGGTACATTGGCACAGATACGCAGTATTTT	CASSLVAGYIGTDTQYF